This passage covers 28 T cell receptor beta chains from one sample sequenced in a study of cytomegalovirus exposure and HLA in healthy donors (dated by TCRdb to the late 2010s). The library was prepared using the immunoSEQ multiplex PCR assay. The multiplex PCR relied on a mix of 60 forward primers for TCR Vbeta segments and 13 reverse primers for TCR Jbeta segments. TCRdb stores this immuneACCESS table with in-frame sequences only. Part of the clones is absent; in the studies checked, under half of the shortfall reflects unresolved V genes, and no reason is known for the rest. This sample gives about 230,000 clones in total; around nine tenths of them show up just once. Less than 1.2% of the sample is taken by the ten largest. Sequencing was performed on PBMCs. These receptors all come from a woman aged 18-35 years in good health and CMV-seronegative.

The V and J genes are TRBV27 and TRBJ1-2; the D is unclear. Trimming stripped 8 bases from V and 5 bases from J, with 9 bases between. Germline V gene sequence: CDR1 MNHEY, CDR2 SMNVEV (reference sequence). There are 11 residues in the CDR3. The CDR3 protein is CASSRGYGYTF. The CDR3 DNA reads TGTGCCAGCTCTCGGGGATATGGCTACACCTTC.

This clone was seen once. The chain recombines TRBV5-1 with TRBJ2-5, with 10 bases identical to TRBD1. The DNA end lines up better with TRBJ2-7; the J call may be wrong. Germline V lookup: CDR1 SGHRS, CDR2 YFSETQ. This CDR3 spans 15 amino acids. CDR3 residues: CASSLAGDRGYEQYF. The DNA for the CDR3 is TGCGCCAGCAGCTTGGCCGGGGACAGGGGCTACGAGCAGTACTTC.

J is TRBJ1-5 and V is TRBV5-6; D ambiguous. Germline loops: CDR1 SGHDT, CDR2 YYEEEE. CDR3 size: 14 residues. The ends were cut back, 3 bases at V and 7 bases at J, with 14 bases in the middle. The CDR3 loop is CASSSLGKDQPQHF. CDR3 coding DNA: TGTGCCAGCAGCTCACTGGGCAAAGACCAGCCCCAGCATTTT.

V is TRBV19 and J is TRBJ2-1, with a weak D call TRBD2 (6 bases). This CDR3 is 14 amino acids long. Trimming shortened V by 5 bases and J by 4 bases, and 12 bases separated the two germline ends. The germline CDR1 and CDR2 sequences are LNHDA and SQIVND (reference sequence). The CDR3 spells CASSGAEGYNEQFF. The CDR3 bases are TGTGCCAGTAGTGGGGCGGAGGGTTACAATGAGCAGTTCTTC.

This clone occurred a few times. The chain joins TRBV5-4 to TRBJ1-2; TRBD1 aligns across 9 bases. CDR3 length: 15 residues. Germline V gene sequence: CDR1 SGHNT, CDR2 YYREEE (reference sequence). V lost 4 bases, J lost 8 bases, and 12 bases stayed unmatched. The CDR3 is CASSAYSGTGYGYTF. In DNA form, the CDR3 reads TGTGCCAGCAGCGCATACTCCGGGACAGGGTACGGCTACACCTTC.

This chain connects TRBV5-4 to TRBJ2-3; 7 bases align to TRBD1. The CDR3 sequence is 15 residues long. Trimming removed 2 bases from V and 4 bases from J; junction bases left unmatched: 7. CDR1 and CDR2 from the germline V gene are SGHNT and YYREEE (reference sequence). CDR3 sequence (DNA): TGTGCCAGCAGCTTTGCGCACAGGGGAGCAGATACGCAGTATTTT. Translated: CASSFAHRGADTQYF.

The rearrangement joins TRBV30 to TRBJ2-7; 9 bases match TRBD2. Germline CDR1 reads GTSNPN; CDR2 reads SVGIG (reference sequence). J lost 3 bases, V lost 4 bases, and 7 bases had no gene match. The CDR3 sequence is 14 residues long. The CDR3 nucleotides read TGTGCCTGGACCGACCTAGCGGGGAGCTACGAGCAGTACTTC. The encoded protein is CAWTDLAGSYEQYF. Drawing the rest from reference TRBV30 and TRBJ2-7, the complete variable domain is SQTIHQWPATLVQPVGSPLSLECTVEGTSNPNLYWYRQAAGRGLQLLFYSVGIGQISSEVPQNLSASRPQDRQFILSSKKLLLSDSGFYLCAWTDLAGSYEQYFGPGTRLTVT.

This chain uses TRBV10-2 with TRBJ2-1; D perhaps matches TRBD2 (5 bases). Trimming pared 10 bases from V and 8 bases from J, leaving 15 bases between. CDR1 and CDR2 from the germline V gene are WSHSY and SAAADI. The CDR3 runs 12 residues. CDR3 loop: CATRGGTDEQFF. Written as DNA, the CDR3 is TGCGCCACCCGAGGAGGAACCGATGAGCAGTTCTTC.

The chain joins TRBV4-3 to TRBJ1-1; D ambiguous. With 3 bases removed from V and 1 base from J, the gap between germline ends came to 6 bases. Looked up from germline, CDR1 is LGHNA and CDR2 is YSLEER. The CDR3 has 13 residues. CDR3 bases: TGCGCCAGCAGCCAGGCTAGGAACACTGAAGCTTTCTTT. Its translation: CASSQARNTEAFF.

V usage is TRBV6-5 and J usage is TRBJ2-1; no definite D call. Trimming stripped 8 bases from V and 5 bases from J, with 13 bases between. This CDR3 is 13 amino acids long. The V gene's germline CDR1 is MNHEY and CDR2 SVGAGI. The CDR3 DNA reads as TGTGCCAGCTGCCACTTCCTCAACAATGAGCAGTTCTTC. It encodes CASCHFLNNEQFF.

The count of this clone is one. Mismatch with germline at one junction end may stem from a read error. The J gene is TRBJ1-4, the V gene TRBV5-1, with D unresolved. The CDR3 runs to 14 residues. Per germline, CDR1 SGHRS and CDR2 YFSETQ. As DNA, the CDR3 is TGCGCCAGCAGCTTATCACGGACTAACGAAAAACTGTTTTTT. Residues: CASSLSRTNEKLFF. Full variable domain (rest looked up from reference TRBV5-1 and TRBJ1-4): KAGVTQTPRYLIKTRGQQVTLSCSPISGHRSVSWYQQTPGQGLQFLFEYFSETQRNKGNFPGRFSGRQFSNSRSEMNVSTLELGDSALYLCASSLSRTNEKLFFGSGTQLSVL.

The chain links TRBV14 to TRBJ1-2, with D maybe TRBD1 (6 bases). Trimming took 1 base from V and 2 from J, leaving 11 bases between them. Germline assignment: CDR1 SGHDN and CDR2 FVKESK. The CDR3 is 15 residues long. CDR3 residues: CASSQALQGNYGYTF. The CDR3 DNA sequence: TGTGCCAGCAGCCAAGCGTTGCAGGGGAACTATGGCTACACCTTC.

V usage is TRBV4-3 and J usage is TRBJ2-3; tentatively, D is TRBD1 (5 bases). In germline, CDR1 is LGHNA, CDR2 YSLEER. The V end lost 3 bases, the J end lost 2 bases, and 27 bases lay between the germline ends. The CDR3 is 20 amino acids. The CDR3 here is CASSQGLGKDLPVPTDTQYF. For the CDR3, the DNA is TGCGCCAGCAGCCAGGGGCTAGGAAAGGACCTTCCCGTACCCACAGATACGCAGTATTTT.

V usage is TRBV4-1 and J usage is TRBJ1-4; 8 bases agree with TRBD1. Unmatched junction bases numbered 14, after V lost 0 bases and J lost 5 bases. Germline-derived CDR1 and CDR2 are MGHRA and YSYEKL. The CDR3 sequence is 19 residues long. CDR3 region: CASSQDRTGGRKINEKLFF. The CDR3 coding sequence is TGCGCCAGCAGCCAAGATCGAACAGGGGGTAGAAAAATAAATGAAAAACTGTTTTTT.

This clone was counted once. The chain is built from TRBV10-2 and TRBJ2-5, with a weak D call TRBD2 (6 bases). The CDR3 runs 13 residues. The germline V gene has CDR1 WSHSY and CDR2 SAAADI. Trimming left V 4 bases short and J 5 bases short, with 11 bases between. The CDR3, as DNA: TGCGCCAGCAGTGCGGGGGACGGGGAGACCCAGTACTTC. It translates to CASSAGDGETQYF.

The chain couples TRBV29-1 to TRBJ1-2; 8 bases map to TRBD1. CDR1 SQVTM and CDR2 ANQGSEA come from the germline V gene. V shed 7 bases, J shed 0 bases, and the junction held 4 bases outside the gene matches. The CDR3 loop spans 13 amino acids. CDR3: CSGQTGANYGYTF. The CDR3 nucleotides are TGCAGCGGACAGACAGGGGCTAACTATGGCTACACCTTC.

The CDR3 is CASSSSYEQYF. DNA for the CDR3: TGTGCCAGTAGTAGCAGCTACGAGCAGTACTTC. V usage is TRBV19 and J usage is TRBJ2-7; D unresolved. The CDR3 runs to 11 residues. Germline CDR1 reads LNHDA; CDR2 reads SQIVND (reference sequence). The V end was cut by 4 bases, the J end by 3 bases, with 4 bases between.

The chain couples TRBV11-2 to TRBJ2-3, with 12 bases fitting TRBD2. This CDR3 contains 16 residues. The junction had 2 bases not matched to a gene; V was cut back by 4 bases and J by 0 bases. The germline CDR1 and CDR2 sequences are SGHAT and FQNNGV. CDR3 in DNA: TGTGCCAGCAGCTACACTAGCGGGGGGAGCACAGATACGCAGTATTTT. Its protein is CASSYTSGGSTDTQYF.

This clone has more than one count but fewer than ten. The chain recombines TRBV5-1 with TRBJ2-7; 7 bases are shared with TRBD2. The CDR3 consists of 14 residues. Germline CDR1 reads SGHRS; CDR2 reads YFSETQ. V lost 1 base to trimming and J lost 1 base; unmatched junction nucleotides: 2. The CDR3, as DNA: TGCGCCAGCAGCTTGAAAGCGGGGTCCTACGAGCAGTACTTC. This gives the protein CASSLKAGSYEQYF.

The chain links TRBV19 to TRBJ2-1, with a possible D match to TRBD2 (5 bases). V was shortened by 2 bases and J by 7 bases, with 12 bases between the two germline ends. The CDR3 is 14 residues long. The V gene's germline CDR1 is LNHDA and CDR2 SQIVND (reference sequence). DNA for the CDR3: TGTGCCAGTAGTATAACCGGCAGGAGGAATGAGCAGTTCTTC. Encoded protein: CASSITGRRNEQFF.

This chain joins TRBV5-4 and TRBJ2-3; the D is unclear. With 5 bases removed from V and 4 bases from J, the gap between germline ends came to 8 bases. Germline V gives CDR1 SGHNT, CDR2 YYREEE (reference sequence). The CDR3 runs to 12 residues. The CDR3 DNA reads TGTGCCAGCAGGATTGGAGCAGATACGCAGTATTTT. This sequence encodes CASRIGADTQYF.

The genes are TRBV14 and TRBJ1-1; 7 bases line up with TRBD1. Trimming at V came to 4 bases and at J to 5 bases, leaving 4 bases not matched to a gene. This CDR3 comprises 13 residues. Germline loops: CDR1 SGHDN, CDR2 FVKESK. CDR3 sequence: CASSLTQGTEAFF. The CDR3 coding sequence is TGTGCCAGCAGCCTAACACAGGGGACTGAAGCTTTCTTT.

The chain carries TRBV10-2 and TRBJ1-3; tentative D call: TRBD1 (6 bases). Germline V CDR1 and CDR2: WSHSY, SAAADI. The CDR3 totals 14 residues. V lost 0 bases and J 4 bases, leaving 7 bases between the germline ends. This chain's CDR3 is CASSESGAGNTIYF. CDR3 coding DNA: TGCGCCAGCAGTGAGTCGGGGGCCGGAAACACCATATATTTT.

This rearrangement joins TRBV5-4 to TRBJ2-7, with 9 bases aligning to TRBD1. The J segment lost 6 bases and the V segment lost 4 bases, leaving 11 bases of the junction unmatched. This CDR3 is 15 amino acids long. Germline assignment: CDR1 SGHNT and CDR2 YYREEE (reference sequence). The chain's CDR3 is CASSPGQGKVAEQYF. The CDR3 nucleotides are TGTGCCAGCAGCCCAGGACAGGGGAAGGTGGCCGAGCAGTACTTC.

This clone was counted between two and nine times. The CDR3 DNA sequence: TGTGCCAGCAGCTTGACCCCGGGTCAAGAGACCCAGTACTTC. Protein sequence: CASSLTPGQETQYF. This chain connects TRBV11-2 to TRBJ2-5, with D hard to call. CDR3 length: 14 amino acids. Germline CDR1 reads SGHAT; CDR2 reads FQNNGV. V was trimmed by 3 bases and J by 2 bases, leaving 10 bases between them.

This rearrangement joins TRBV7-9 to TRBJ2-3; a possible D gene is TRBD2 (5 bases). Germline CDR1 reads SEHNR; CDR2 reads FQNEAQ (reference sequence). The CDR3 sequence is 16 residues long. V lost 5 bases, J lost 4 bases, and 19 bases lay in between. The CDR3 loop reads CASSLSAGVPSDTQYF. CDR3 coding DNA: TGTGCCAGCAGCCTTTCGGCCGGGGTTCCTTCAGATACGCAGTATTTT.

CDR3 residues: CASSWNGDEQYF. In DNA form, the CDR3 reads TGCGCCAGCAGCTGGAACGGGGACGAGCAGTACTTC. This chain connects TRBV5-1 to TRBJ2-7; possibly TRBD2 for D (5 bases). Deletions cut 3 bases from V and 5 bases from J, with 9 bases between. CDR3 size: 12 residues. CDR1 is SGHRS, CDR2 YFSETQ, per germline.

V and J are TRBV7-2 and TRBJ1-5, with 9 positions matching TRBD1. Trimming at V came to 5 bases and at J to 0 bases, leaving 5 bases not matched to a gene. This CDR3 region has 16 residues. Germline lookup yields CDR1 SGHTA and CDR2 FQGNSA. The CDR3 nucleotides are TGTGCCAGCAGCCCCGGGACAGGGACTAGCAATCAGCCCCAGCATTTT. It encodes CASSPGTGTSNQPQHF.